This T cell receptor beta chain came from a study of blood T cell repertoires in COVID-19. Study summary: Both acute and convalescent COVID-19 samples were obtained from the United States, Italy and Spain.

Clones were read by immunoSEQ multiplex PCR, and TCRdb kept only the in-frame ones, dropping some. The sample contains tens of thousands of clones, around 87% of which appear only once. Trimming cost V 4 bases and J 6 bases; bases outside gene matches: 9. The CDR3 runs 16 residues. Germline CDR1 reads SEHNR; CDR2 reads FQNEAQ (reference sequence). The chain has TRBV7-9 and TRBJ1-6; 7 bases align to TRBD1. Sequenced sample: peripheral blood. This TCR was sampled from a man between 45 and 60 years old with acute or convalescent COVID-19. The CDR3 nucleotides read TGTGCCAGCAGCTCCTCCAGGGGGACAGTTAATTCACCCCTCCACTTT. As protein: CASSSSRGTVNSPLHF.